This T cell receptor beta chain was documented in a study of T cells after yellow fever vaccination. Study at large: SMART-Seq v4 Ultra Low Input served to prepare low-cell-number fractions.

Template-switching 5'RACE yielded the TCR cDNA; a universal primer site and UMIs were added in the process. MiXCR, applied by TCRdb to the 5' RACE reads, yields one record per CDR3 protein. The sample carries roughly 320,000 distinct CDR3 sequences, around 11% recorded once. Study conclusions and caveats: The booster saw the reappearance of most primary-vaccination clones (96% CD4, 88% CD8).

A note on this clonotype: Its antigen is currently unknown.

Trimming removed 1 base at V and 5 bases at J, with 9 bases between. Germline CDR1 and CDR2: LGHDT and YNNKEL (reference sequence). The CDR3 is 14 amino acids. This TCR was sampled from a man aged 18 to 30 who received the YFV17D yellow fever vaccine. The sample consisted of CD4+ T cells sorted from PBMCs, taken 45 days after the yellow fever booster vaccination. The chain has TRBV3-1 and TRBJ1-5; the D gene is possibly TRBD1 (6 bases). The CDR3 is CASSQVYRDQPQHF. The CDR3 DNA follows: TGTGCCAGCAGCCAAGTCTACAGGGATCAGCCCCAGCATTTT. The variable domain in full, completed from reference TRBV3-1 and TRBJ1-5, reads DTAVSQTPKYLVTQMGNDKSIKCEQNLGHDTMYWYKQDSKKFLKIMFSYNNKELIINETVPNRFSPKSPDKAHLNLHINSLELGDSAVYFCASSQVYRDQPQHFGDGTRLSIL.